This TCR beta chain comes out of a study of T cells in localized non-small cell lung cancer (dated by TCRdb to about 2020). As for the study more broadly: Comparing tumors with uninvolved tumor-adjacent lungs, the study looked at the T cell repertoires of 220 or so patients with early-stage NSCLC. The cohort consisted of around 250 treatment-naive NSCLC patients whose localized lung tumors had been resected. NSCLC patients had a mean age of roughly 66 years, and 120 to 150 were male and more than 90 female. Broad study findings and their caveats: Because the study design was exploratory, TCR variables were selected using unadjusted p-values without false-discovery rate correction. A median of 57 of the top 100 tumor clones turned up in the paired uninvolved adjacent lung, and about 28 of those clones also ranked among the top 100 of that same adjacent lung. Uninvolved tumor-adjacent lung showed the highest T cell clonality, higher than tumor, which suggests more focused antigenic responses in the uninvolved tumor-adjacent lung. Because multi-region tumor sequencing was not done, intratumor heterogeneity could not be ruled out. Higher blood T cell density associated with longer overall survival, while higher adjacent-lung clonality associated with shorter survival.

At diagnosis, peripheral blood, uninvolved tumor-adjacent lung and tumor were collected and were preserved as a mix of fresh-frozen and FFPE material. For TCR repertoire profiling, blood samples were analyzed in the form of peripheral blood mononuclear cells. Concerning this clone: Its antigen is unknown. No clone much larger than this one lies a single base away; base qualities are absent.

The immunoSEQ Assay was used to sequence TCR beta CDR3 regions from DNA. The authors processed their data as follows. T cell density was computed as TCR beta template counts normalized to usable DNA estimated by amplifying housekeeping genes. Richness was estimated using the preseqR package, with extrapolation to 400,000 templates for PBMC samples and to 120,000 templates for tissue samples. Clonality was defined by subtracting Pielou's evenness from one. Tissue-enriched TCRs were identified by differential abundance testing using productive amino-acid clonotypes, minimum total count 5 and alpha 0.1. Repertoire overlap between compartments was quantified with the Jaccard Index and Morisita Overlap Index. GLIPH grouped TCR beta CDR3s together with public tetramer-defined viral CDR3s, and a viral motif had to include at least three viral sequences and also show V-gene enrichment. TCRdb carries this immuneACCESS record with in-frame sequences only. Its versions omit some clonotypes, under half of them owing to an unresolved V gene in the studies checked, with the rest unexplained. The V and J calls and clone size come from that table; D and trimming were worked out from the DNA. Counted in this sample were roughly 17,000 clones; about 89% of them appeared once. The ten largest make up roughly 3.5% of the sample.

The germline V gene (reference sequence) yields GTSNPN for CDR1 and SVGIG for CDR2. From its cysteine to its phenylalanine, the CDR3 spans 12 amino acids. Only CDR3 DNA remains: 36 bases, in frame from the first base. V is pared back by 2 bases and J by 1 base, with 5 bases lying between the germline termini. The sample here was peripheral blood, taken before any cancer treatment. This sequence originates from an older male donor with stage II squamous cell lung carcinoma. Here the chain combines TRBV30 and TRBJ1-2; the D gene identity is not certain. The nucleotide sequence is TGTGCCTGGAGTCTGGGTAACTATGGCTACACCTTC. Translation gives CAWSLGNYGYTF.